Shown below are 9 T cell receptor beta chains from a single sample sequenced in a study of T-cell reconstitution after alpha-beta-depleted transplantation in children (dated by TCRdb to about 2016). Libraries were constructed by PCR. The run used an Illumina HiSeq 2500. TCR library preparation used molecular barcoding, with unique molecular identifiers applied to normalize quantification of the TCRbeta repertoire. TCRdb trimmed public reads at Q25 via fastp, called clones via MiXCR and kept in-frame beta chains. Entries are consolidated by CDR3 protein sequence, retaining the most common genes and DNA. The sample table holds 300,000 to 400,000 distinct CDR3 sequences, of which more than 10% were seen once. The leading ten clones occupy roughly 4.5% of the sample. The sample consisted of PBMCs, taken from the stem cell graft. These receptors all come from a human donor who donated a stem cell graft to a child with Fanconi anemia.

This sequence joins TRBV5-1 and TRBJ2-3; 16 bases map to TRBD2. V was pared by 0 bases and J by 4 bases, with 5 bases of the junction left unmatched. The CDR3 is 18 amino acids. Germline CDR1 reads SGHRS; CDR2 reads YFSETQ. The CDR3: CASSLAGTSGGAPDTQYF. In DNA form, the CDR3 reads TGCGCCAGCAGCTTGGCCGGGACTAGCGGGGGGGCCCCAGATACGCAGTATTTT.

This clonotype has a handful of counts. The J gene is TRBJ1-2, the V gene TRBV30; possibly TRBD1 for D (5 bases). V was pared by 5 bases and J by 1 base, with 11 bases between. Germline-derived CDR1 and CDR2 are GTSNPN and SVGIG (reference sequence). The CDR3 extends over 13 amino acids. CDR3 amino acids: CAWFPDSNYGYTF. Written as DNA, the CDR3 is TGTGCCTGGTTCCCTGACAGTAACTATGGCTACACCTTC.

The rearrangement joins TRBV6-2 or TRBV6-3 to TRBJ2-2; perhaps D is TRBD1 or TRBD2 (6 bases each). The ends were cut back, 1 base at V and 4 bases at J, with 19 bases in the middle. The CDR3 sequence is 18 residues long. The germline gives CDR1 MNHEY, CDR2 SVGEGT. The CDR3 coding sequence is TGTGCCAGCAGTTACTTCTTGTTGGGGGGCCGAAGCACCGGGGAGCTGTTTTTT. It specifies CASSYFLLGGRSTGELFF.

This clonotype has just a few counts. The chain couples TRBV5-1 to TRBJ1-6; D might be TRBD1 (6 bases). The V end was cut by 2 bases, the J end by 4 bases, with 10 bases between. Per germline, CDR1 SGHRS and CDR2 YFSETQ. CDR3 length: 15 amino acids. For the CDR3, the DNA is TGCGCCAGCAGCTTAAACAGGGAGTATAATTCACCCCTCCACTTT. It codes for CASSLNREYNSPLHF.

The CDR3 region is CSARDLGGSGNQPQHF. CDR3 sequence (DNA): TGCAGTGCTAGAGATTTGGGGGGCTCTGGCAATCAGCCCCAGCATTTT. This chain joins TRBV20-1 and TRBJ1-5, with a tentative D call TRBD1 (6 bases). Trimming took off 0 bases at V and 2 bases at J, with 14 bases between the two ends. CDR1 and CDR2 (germline): DFQATT, SNEGSKA (reference sequence). The CDR3 extends over 16 amino acids.

V gene TRBV25-1 combines with J gene TRBJ2-3, with 7 nucleotides matching TRBD2. V was clipped by 6 bases and J by 4 bases; unmatched bases: 16. Germline CDR1 MGHDK, CDR2 SYGVNS. The CDR3 is made up of 17 amino acids. CDR3 bases: TGTGCCAGCAGACCTCTATCTGGGCGGGGGTTCGCAGATACGCAGTATTTT. This codes for CASRPLSGRGFADTQYF.

This clonotype occurred a few times. The rearrangement uses TRBV10-3 and TRBJ1-2; D is possibly TRBD1 (5 bases). The CDR3 is 14 residues long. The V end lost 11 bases, the J end lost 2 bases, and 18 bases lay between the germline ends. Looked up from germline, CDR1 is ENHRY and CDR2 is SYGVKD. CDR3 nucleotides: TGTGCCCTTTCCGGGGACGGAGCAAACTATGGCTACACCTTC. The encoded protein is CALSGDGANYGYTF.

This clonotype was seen at least ten times. The rearrangement links TRBV7-9 to TRBJ2-1; D could derive from TRBD1 or TRBD2 (6 bases each). The CDR3 contains 13 residues. Trimming shortened V by 2 bases and J by 8 bases, and 10 bases separated the two germline ends. Germline loops: CDR1 SEHNR, CDR2 FQNEAQ (reference sequence). Here the CDR3 DNA reads TGTGCCAGCAGCTTAACGGGGGCAGATGAGCAGTTCTTC. Protein sequence: CASSLTGADEQFF.

This clonotype was counted ten times or more. V is TRBV15 and J is TRBJ2-5; D remains ambiguous. CDR3 size: 14 residues. The V gene lost 1 base and the J gene lost 0 bases, with 6 bases spanning the gap. Germline CDR1 reads LNHNV; CDR2 reads YYDKDF (reference sequence). This CDR3 is CATSRVENQETQYF. In DNA, the CDR3 is TGTGCCACCAGCAGAGTAGAAAACCAAGAGACCCAGTACTTC.